Presented here are 25 T cell receptor beta chains from one specimen sequenced in a study of cytomegalovirus exposure and HLA in healthy donors. PCR was performed using 60 Vbeta and 13 Jbeta primers. Sequencing was performed with immunoSEQ multiplex PCR; in TCRdb, only in-frame clones are kept and a portion is missing. The sample gives some 150,000 clones, around 79% of which show up once; 5% to 6.5% is in the top ten. The sequenced sample was PBMCs. The source of these receptors is a man aged 25-45 years in good health and CMV-seropositive.

The CDR3 reads CASSQDPASRTDTQYF. The CDR3 DNA sequence: TGTGCCAGCAGCCAAGATCCCGCTAGCCGCACAGATACGCAGTATTTT. The chain joins TRBV14 to TRBJ2-3; D may be TRBD2 (5 bases). This CDR3 contains 16 residues. V was shortened by 0 bases and J by 1 base, with 11 bases between the two germline ends. The germline V gene encodes CDR1 SGHDN and CDR2 FVKESK.

The chain uses TRBV28 and TRBJ2-5; maybe TRBD2 (7 bases). Per the germline V gene, CDR1 is MDHEN and CDR2 is SYDVKM. V dropped 6 bases and J dropped 5 bases, with 25 bases sitting between them. This CDR3 contains 17 residues. DNA of the CDR3: TGTGCCAGCAGCTTGGGGGAAATTTCGGGGGGCCGTGAGACCCAGTACTTC. It is translated as CASSLGEISGGRETQYF.

J is TRBJ2-7 and V is TRBV7-9, with 10 nucleotides matching TRBD1. The CDR3 has 14 residues. Germline assignment: CDR1 SEHNR and CDR2 FQNEAQ (reference sequence). Trimming cost V 5 bases and J 4 bases; bases outside gene matches: 5. CDR3 sequence (DNA): TGTGCCAGCAGCCCCCCGGGACAGGGGTACGAGCAGTACTTC. Protein: CASSPPGQGYEQYF.

The J gene is TRBJ2-7, the V gene TRBV19; D not certain. Looked up from germline, CDR1 is LNHDA and CDR2 is SQIVND (reference sequence). V lost 3 bases and J lost 0, with 9 bases in between. The CDR3 contains 14 residues. The CDR3 sequence is CASSIGRGSYEQYF. In DNA form, the CDR3 reads TGTGCCAGTAGTATCGGTCGAGGCTCCTACGAGCAGTACTTC.

Details on this clone: Distinct nucleotide sequences in the sample also encode this CDR3. This chain joins TRBV29-1 and TRBJ1-1; TRBD1 is a possible D gene (6 bases). V lost 3 bases, J lost 1 base, and 9 bases lay in between. The CDR3 contains 13 residues. Germline-derived CDR1 and CDR2 are SQVTM and ANQGSEA. The CDR3 coding sequence is TGCAGCGTTGAGACAGGTCGGAACACTGAAGCTTTCTTT. This codes for CSVETGRNTEAFF.

This chain joins TRBV13 and TRBJ1-4, with 10 positions matching TRBD1. CDR1 is PRHDT and CDR2 is FYEKMQ in the germline V gene (reference sequence). V was pared by 5 bases and J by 5 bases, with 5 bases of the junction left unmatched. The length of the CDR3 is 15 residues. CDR3 DNA sequence: TGTGCCAGCAGCCCCCAGACAGGGGGCAATGAAAAACTGTTTTTT. Translated, it gives CASSPQTGGNEKLFF. Combining the CDR3 with reference TRBV13 and TRBJ1-4 gives the whole variable domain AAGVIQSPRHLIKEKRETATLKCYPIPRHDTVYWYQQGPGQDPQFLISFYEKMQSDKGSIPDRFSAQQFSDYHSELNMSSLELGDSALYFCASSPQTGGNEKLFFGSGTQLSVL.

This chain joins TRBV29-1 and TRBJ2-7; no clear D gene. The CDR3 loop spans 14 amino acids. V was shortened by 3 bases and J by 0 bases, with 12 bases between the two germline ends. Germline CDR1 SQVTM, CDR2 ANQGSEA. CDR3 protein: CSVDKQAPSYEQYF. The CDR3 region has the DNA TGCAGCGTTGATAAGCAGGCCCCCTCCTACGAGCAGTACTTC.

The rearrangement joins TRBV5-1 to TRBJ1-6; tentatively, D is TRBD1 (6 bases). This CDR3 contains 17 residues. Trimming took 5 bases from V and 7 from J, leaving 22 bases between them. Germline loops: CDR1 SGHRS, CDR2 YFSETQ. CDR3 bases: TGCGCCAGCAGGCAAAAGTCGGGGGGCGCCGGCAATTCACCCCTCCACTTT. Encoded protein: CASRQKSGGAGNSPLHF.

The rearrangement joins TRBV11-3 to TRBJ2-7; 8 bases are a match to TRBD2. The CDR3 covers 15 residues. Trimming at V came to 6 bases and at J to 0 bases, leaving 7 bases not matched to a gene. Germline V gene sequence: CDR1 SGHNT, CDR2 YENEEA. The CDR3 here is CASSVEAGDSYEQYF. Here the CDR3 DNA reads TGTGCCAGCAGTGTTGAAGCGGGGGACTCCTACGAGCAGTACTTC.

This clone was seen more than once but under ten times. The V and J genes are TRBV4-1 and TRBJ1-2, with a weak D call TRBD1 (5 bases). This CDR3 has 13 residues. CDR1 is MGHRA and CDR2 is YSYEKL in the germline V gene. The V end lost 4 bases, the J end lost 8 bases, and 14 bases lay between the germline ends. CDR3 protein: CASSLQAGGGYTF. CDR3 sequence (DNA): TGCGCCAGCAGCCTACAGGCCGGCGGAGGCTACACCTTC.

This chain uses TRBV27 with TRBJ2-1; 8 positions agree with TRBD2. The germline V gene encodes CDR1 MNHEY and CDR2 SMNVEV (reference sequence). V trimming: 7 bases; J trimming: 2 bases; junction bases outside the gene matches: 4. The CDR3 extends over 14 amino acids. Here the CDR3 DNA reads TGTGCCAGCAATAGCGGGACCCCCTACAATGAGCAGTTCTTC. Translated: CASNSGTPYNEQFF.

The chain recombines TRBV28 with TRBJ2-7; weak D call: TRBD1 (5 bases). Deletions cut 3 bases from V and 7 bases from J, with 13 bases between. Looked up from germline, CDR1 is MDHEN and CDR2 is SYDVKM. This CDR3 has 13 amino acids. The CDR3 region is CASSFLPGWEQYF. The CDR3, as DNA: TGTGCCAGCAGTTTTCTCCCAGGGTGGGAGCAGTACTTC.

This sequence joins TRBV30 and TRBJ2-7; tentatively, D is TRBD2 (6 bases). Trimming cost V 1 base and J 2 bases, with 12 bases left between them. The CDR3 length is 14 residues. The germline CDR1 and CDR2 sequences are GTSNPN and SVGIG (reference sequence). CDR3 nucleotides: TGTGCCTGGAGTGAGCGGGTACCCCCCTACGAGCAGTACTTC. This codes for CAWSERVPPYEQYF. Full variable domain (remainder filled in from reference TRBV30 and TRBJ2-7): SQTIHQWPATLVQPVGSPLSLECTVEGTSNPNLYWYRQAAGRGLQLLFYSVGIGQISSEVPQNLSASRPQDRQFILSSKKLLLSDSGFYLCAWSERVPPYEQYFGPGTRLTVT.

The chain carries TRBV10-3 and TRBJ2-7; D possibly corresponds to TRBD2 (6 bases). The CDR3 extends over 14 amino acids. Looked up from germline, CDR1 is ENHRY and CDR2 is SYGVKD. The V end lost 3 bases, the J end lost 4 bases, and 13 bases lay between the germline ends. CDR3 DNA: TGTGCCATCAGTGAAAGTGATAGCGGATACGAGCAGTACTTC. It codes for CAISESDSGYEQYF.

This chain uses TRBV28 with TRBJ1-5; 11 bases map to TRBD1. CDR3 length: 17 residues. Germline lookup yields CDR1 MDHEN and CDR2 SYDVKM. V gave up 2 bases and J gave up 4 bases; unmatched junction bases: 7. In DNA, the CDR3 is TGTGCCAGCAGTTTACGGGACAGGGGGTTTGGGAATCAGCCCCAGCATTTT. Its protein product is CASSLRDRGFGNQPQHF.

This chain connects TRBV15 to TRBJ2-5, with D possibly TRBD2 on 5 matching bases. The V gene lost 3 bases and the J gene lost 1 base, with 12 bases spanning the gap. Germline CDR1 reads LNHNV; CDR2 reads YYDKDF (reference sequence). CDR3 length: 15 amino acids. Here the CDR3 reads CATSSTGGSQETQYF. Here the CDR3 DNA reads TGTGCCACCAGCAGCACTGGCGGGTCCCAAGAGACCCAGTACTTC.

The gene calls are TRBV4-1 and TRBJ2-3; 9 bases match TRBD1. With 1 base clipped from V and 5 bases from J, the junction kept 7 bases outside the gene matches. The CDR3 length is 16 residues. Germline V lookup: CDR1 MGHRA, CDR2 YSYEKL. CDR3 in amino acids: CASSQGGGQGLDTQYF. CDR3 sequence (DNA): TGCGCCAGCAGCCAAGGGGGCGGACAGGGGCTAGATACGCAGTATTTT.

CDR3: CASSLPGEMSEQYF. CDR3 bases: TGTGCCAGCAGCTTGCCAGGGGAGATGAGTGAGCAGTACTTC. The chain joins TRBV7-9 to TRBJ2-7; perhaps TRBD1 as D (6 bases). CDR3 length equals 14 residues. The germline gives CDR1 SEHNR, CDR2 FQNEAQ (reference sequence). Trimming pared 3 bases from V and 7 bases from J, leaving 16 bases between.

The chain has TRBV9 and TRBJ2-1, with TRBD2 matching over 8 bases. From germline, CDR1 is SGDLS and CDR2 YYNGEE. CDR3 length equals 15 residues. Trimming cost V 4 bases and J 5 bases; bases outside gene matches: 8. DNA of the CDR3: TGTGCCAGCAGCCCTCGGACTAGCCCGAACAATGAGCAGTTCTTC. Its translation is CASSPRTSPNNEQFF.

This clone was seen more than once but under ten times. The rearrangement joins TRBV7-2 to TRBJ2-3, with D possibly matching TRBD2 (5 bases). Per the germline V gene, CDR1 is SGHTA and CDR2 is FQGNSA. V was pared by 6 bases and J by 6 bases, with 10 bases between. CDR3 length: 12 residues. The CDR3 DNA reads TGTGCCAGCAGGGCTAGCTCGGATACGCAGTATTTT. Its translation: CASRASSDTQYF.

As concerns this clone: An end of the junction differs from the germline gene, which may be a read error. The J gene is TRBJ1-1, the V gene TRBV7-9; 7 bases agree with TRBD1. Germline CDR1 and CDR2: SEHNR and FQNEAQ (reference sequence). The CDR3 totals 12 residues. As DNA, the CDR3 is TGTTCCAGCAGCTGGGACAGACCTGAAGCTTTCTTT. Amino acids: CSSSWDRPEAFF.

The chain uses TRBV27 and TRBJ1-5, with 8 bases that match TRBD1. Germline assignment: CDR1 MNHEY and CDR2 SMNVEV (reference sequence). The CDR3 covers 14 residues. After removal of 5 bases from V and 4 bases from J, the junction contained 4 bases not matched to a gene. The CDR3 spells CASSPRGRNQPQHF. CDR3 DNA: TGTGCCAGCAGTCCCAGGGGGCGTAATCAGCCCCAGCATTTT.

The gene calls are TRBV9 and TRBJ1-3; D may be TRBD1 (5 bases). V shed 4 bases and J shed 4 bases, with 18 bases lying between them. The germline V gene has CDR1 SGDLS and CDR2 YYNGEE. There are 16 residues in the CDR3. For the CDR3, the DNA is TGTGCCAGCAGCCCCACGGTGTGGGGGGAAGGAAACACCATATATTTT. Its translation is CASSPTVWGEGNTIYF.

Details on this clone: Different DNA sequences within this sample yield the same CDR3. The chain recombines TRBV30 with TRBJ2-5; D remains ambiguous. From germline, CDR1 is GTSNPN and CDR2 SVGIG (reference sequence). The CDR3 length is 13 residues. V was shortened by 0 bases and J by 4 bases, with 9 bases between the two germline ends. The CDR3 DNA reads as TGTGCCTGGAGTGTCCCGGGTCGAGAGACCCAGTACTTC. Its translation: CAWSVPGRETQYF.

Written as DNA, the CDR3 is TGTGCCAGCAGCTTGATGGAACGGGAGGTCCAGCCCCAGCATTTT. Protein product: CASSLMEREVQPQHF. V is TRBV7-2 and J is TRBJ1-5; D unresolved. The CDR3 spans 15 residues. The germline CDR1 and CDR2 sequences are SGHTA and FQGNSA. The germline V and J ends were trimmed by 3 bases and 7 bases, with 16 bases remaining between them.